The 10 T cell receptor beta chains below were found in one sample sequenced in a study of identical twins. TCRdb ran MiXCR on the 5' RACE reads and lists one entry per CDR3 protein. Altogether around 530,000 distinct CDR3 sequences are present, 13% to 15% being singletons, with the ten largest covering 0.44%. These data are also associated with another study on yellow fever vaccine responses in identical twins.

Input material: CD4+ T cells sorted from blood. The receptors were gathered from a young woman in good health.

This chain connects TRBV20-1 to TRBJ2-5; 7 nucleotides line up with TRBD2. CDR3 length: 14 amino acids. CDR1 DFQATT and CDR2 SNEGSKA come from the germline V gene (reference sequence). The V gene end was trimmed by 1 base and the J gene end by 2 bases; junction bases not matched to a gene: 4. This chain's CDR3 is CSARVLASQETQYF. The CDR3 nucleotides read TGCAGTGCTAGAGTACTAGCGTCACAAGAGACCCAGTACTTC.

This chain uses TRBV5-5 with TRBJ2-7, with 8 bases aligning to TRBD2. The J segment lost 3 bases and the V segment lost 0 bases, leaving 5 bases of the junction unmatched. The V gene's germline CDR1 is SGHKS and CDR2 YYEKEE (reference sequence). CDR3 length equals 15 residues. The CDR3 DNA follows: TGTGCCAGCAGCTTGGTTAGCGGGGCCGACTACGAGCAGTACTTC. Translating gives CASSLVSGADYEQYF.

The genes are TRBV5-1 and TRBJ2-3, with TRBD2 matching over 8 bases. The junction had 5 bases not matched to a gene; V was cut back by 5 bases and J by 0 bases. This CDR3 contains 15 residues. CDR1 is SGHRS and CDR2 is YFSETQ in the germline V gene. CDR3 coding DNA: TGCGCCAGCAGAACTAGCGGAGCGAGCACAGATACGCAGTATTTT. As protein: CASRTSGASTDTQYF.

The chain couples TRBV7-9 to TRBJ1-3; D gene ambiguous. V shed 3 bases and J shed 0 bases, with 9 bases lying between them. Germline values: CDR1 SEHNR, CDR2 FQNEAQ (reference sequence). This CDR3 contains 15 residues. CDR3: CASSFSLGSGNTIYF. The CDR3 bases are TGTGCCAGCAGCTTTTCTCTTGGCTCTGGAAACACCATATATTTT.

The chain uses TRBV12-3 or TRBV12-4 and TRBJ2-3; possible D gene TRBD2, 7 bases. The CDR3 totals 14 residues. V gave up 3 bases and J gave up 6 bases, with 13 bases separating them. Written as DNA, the CDR3 is TGTGCCAGCAGTTTTGGGGGGGCAGGGGATACGCAGTATTTT. It yields the protein CASSFGGAGDTQYF.

The rearrangement joins TRBV5-1 to TRBJ2-2; 11 nucleotides align to TRBD1. There are 16 residues in the CDR3. CDR1 SGHRS and CDR2 YFSETQ come from the germline V gene. The V segment lost 3 bases and the J segment 2 bases; nucleotides outside the gene matches: 3. CDR3 amino acids: CASSSRTGGNTGELFF. In DNA form, the CDR3 reads TGCGCCAGCAGCTCCCGGACAGGGGGCAACACCGGGGAGCTGTTTTTT.

The chain employs TRBV24-1 and TRBJ2-3; 7 bases fit TRBD1. The J segment lost 1 base and the V segment lost 4 bases, leaving 7 bases of the junction unmatched. CDR3 length equals 16 residues. Germline CDR1 is KGHDR and CDR2 is SFDVKD. CDR3 in amino acids: CATSDPTGEGTDTQYF. The DNA for the CDR3 is TGTGCCACCAGTGACCCTACAGGGGAAGGCACAGATACGCAGTATTTT.

This clonotype was seen more than once but under ten times. This sequence joins TRBV5-1 and TRBJ1-3; TRBD1 matches 7 bases. Trimming at V came to 4 bases and at J to 2 bases, leaving 3 bases not matched to a gene. The V gene's germline CDR1 is SGHRS and CDR2 YFSETQ. The CDR3 consists of 14 residues. CDR3 loop: CASSPQGPGNTIYF. CDR3 sequence (DNA): TGCGCCAGCAGCCCACAGGGGCCTGGAAACACCATATATTTT.

The chain recombines TRBV2 with TRBJ2-1; 10 nucleotides agree with TRBD2. J gave up 4 bases and V 10 bases, and 7 bases lay outside the gene matches. The germline V gene has CDR1 SNHLY and CDR2 FYNNEI. The CDR3 has 14 residues. This CDR3 is CAITRTSGYNEQFF. Here the CDR3 DNA reads TGTGCCATTACCCGGACTAGCGGTTACAATGAGCAGTTCTTC.

This clonotype was counted only a few times. In DNA, the CDR3 is TGCGCCAGCAGCTTGGCAACCGCCACAGATACGCAGTATTTT. Its protein product is CASSLATATDTQYF. The V gene is TRBV5-1, the J gene TRBJ2-3; D unclear. The germline gives CDR1 SGHRS, CDR2 YFSETQ. There are 14 residues in the CDR3. Between the trimmed V and J ends, which lost 0 bases and 2 bases, there was a span of 7 bases.